This T cell receptor (beta chain) was observed in a study of blood T cells in healthy people across ages. Regarding the study as a whole: Naive T cell percentage and TCR beta diversity correlated strongly. Estimates drawn from one million T cells were deemed to understate diversity. Both higher diversity and more naive CD4+ cells marked long-lived donors when set against aged donors.

A second PCR of about 7 to 12 cycles used a sample-barcoded 5' primer and a J-beta primer mix. A template-switch adaptor with 12 random nucleotides tagged each cDNA molecule. TCRdb re-analysed the 5' RACE reads in MiXCR, keeping a single row per CDR3 protein. In the table there are 790,000 or so distinct CDR3 sequences, around half of which are singletons. Notes on this clonotype: The antigen is not known.

The CDR3 is made up of 14 amino acids. Germline V gene data show CDR1 as SGHRS and CDR2 as YFSETQ. V dropped 4 bases and J dropped 11; count of bases not matched to a gene: 13. The TCR sequence derives from a man older than 75 in good health. This rearrangement joins TRBV5-1 to TRBJ2-5; 8 nucleotides agree with TRBD1. The specimen was blood. CDR3 in DNA: TGCGCCAGCAGCGAGTCCAGGGGGCGTGGTGAGCAGTACTTC. Protein sequence: CASSESRGRGEQYF.